This T cell receptor beta chain was obtained from a study of early T cells in non-severe SARS-CoV-2 infection. This clonotype was picked up a small number of times. Sequence at one end of the junction differs from germline and may be a read error. Unique molecular identifiers were added to individual cDNA molecules. Via MiXCR, TCRdb re-called the 5' RACE reads, giving one row per CDR3 protein. The table shows some 66,000 distinct CDR3 sequences, with 13% occurring only once. The length of the CDR3 is 9 residues. The germline gives CDR1 SQVTM, CDR2 ANQGSEA. The chain uses TRBV29-1 and TRBJ2-7; tentatively, D is TRBD1 or TRBD2 (5 bases each). The sample was whole blood. The TCR originated in an adult who was a healthcare worker with PCR-confirmed SARS-CoV-2 infection or an uninfected control (not recorded which). This CDR3 is CSVYRDDTF. CDR3 nucleotide sequence: TGCAGCGTTTATAGGGACGACACCTTC.